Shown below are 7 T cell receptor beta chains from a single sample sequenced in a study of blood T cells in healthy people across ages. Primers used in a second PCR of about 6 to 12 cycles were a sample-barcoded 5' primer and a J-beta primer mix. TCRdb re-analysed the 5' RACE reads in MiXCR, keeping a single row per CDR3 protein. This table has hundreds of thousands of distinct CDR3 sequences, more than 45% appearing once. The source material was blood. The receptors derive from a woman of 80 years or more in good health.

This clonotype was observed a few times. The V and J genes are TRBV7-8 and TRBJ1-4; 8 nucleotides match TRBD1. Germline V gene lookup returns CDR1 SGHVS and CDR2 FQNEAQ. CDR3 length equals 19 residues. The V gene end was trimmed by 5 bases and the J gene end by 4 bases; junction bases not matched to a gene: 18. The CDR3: CASSPLPGTGVFRNEKLFF. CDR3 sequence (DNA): TGTGCCAGCAGCCCGCTCCCCGGGACAGGCGTTTTTCGTAATGAAAAACTGTTTTTT.

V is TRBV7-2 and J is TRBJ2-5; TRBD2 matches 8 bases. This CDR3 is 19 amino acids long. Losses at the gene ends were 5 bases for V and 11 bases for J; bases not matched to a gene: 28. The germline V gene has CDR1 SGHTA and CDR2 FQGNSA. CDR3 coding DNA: TGTGCCAGCAGCCCTAGGACTAGCCGCCCACCTCTCGCCTACAATGAGCAGTACTTC. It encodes CASSPRTSRPPLAYNEQYF.

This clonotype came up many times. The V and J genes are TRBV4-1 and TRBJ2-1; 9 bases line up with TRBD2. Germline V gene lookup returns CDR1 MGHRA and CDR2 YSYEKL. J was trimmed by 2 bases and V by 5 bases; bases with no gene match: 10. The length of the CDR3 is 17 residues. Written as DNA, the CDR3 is TGCGCCAGCAGCTCCTATAGCGGGAGAAGGGCCTACAATGAGCAGTTCTTC. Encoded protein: CASSSYSGRRAYNEQFF.

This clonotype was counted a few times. Here the CDR3 reads CASRLSRAYNSPLHF. The CDR3 nucleotides read TGTGCCAGCAGACTTAGCAGGGCATATAATTCACCCCTCCACTTT. The chain carries TRBV6-1 and TRBJ1-6; a weak D match, TRBD1 (5 bases). CDR1 and CDR2 (germline): MNHNS, SASEGT. V shed 6 bases and J shed 4 bases, with 13 bases lying between them. The CDR3 is 15 amino acids.

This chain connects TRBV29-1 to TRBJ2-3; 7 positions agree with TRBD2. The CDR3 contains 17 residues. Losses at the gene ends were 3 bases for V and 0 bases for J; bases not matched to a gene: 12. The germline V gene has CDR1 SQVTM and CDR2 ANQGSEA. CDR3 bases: TGCAGCGTTGAGTCAAAGCGGGGCTTCGTGAGCACAGATACGCAGTATTTT. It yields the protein CSVESKRGFVSTDTQYF.

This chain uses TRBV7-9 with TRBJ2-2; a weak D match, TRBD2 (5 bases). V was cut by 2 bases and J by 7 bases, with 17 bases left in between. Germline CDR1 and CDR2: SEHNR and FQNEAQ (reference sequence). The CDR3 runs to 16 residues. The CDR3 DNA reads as TGTGCCAGCAGCTTATTCAGCCCTGACTACGGCGGGGAGCTGTTTTTT. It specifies CASSLFSPDYGGELFF.

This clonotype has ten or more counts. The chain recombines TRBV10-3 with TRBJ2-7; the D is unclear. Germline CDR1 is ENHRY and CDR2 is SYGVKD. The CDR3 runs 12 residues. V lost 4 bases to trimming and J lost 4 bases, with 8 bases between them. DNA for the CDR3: TGTGCCATCAGTGCGGGCCCGTACGAGCAGTACTTC. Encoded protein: CAISAGPYEQYF.